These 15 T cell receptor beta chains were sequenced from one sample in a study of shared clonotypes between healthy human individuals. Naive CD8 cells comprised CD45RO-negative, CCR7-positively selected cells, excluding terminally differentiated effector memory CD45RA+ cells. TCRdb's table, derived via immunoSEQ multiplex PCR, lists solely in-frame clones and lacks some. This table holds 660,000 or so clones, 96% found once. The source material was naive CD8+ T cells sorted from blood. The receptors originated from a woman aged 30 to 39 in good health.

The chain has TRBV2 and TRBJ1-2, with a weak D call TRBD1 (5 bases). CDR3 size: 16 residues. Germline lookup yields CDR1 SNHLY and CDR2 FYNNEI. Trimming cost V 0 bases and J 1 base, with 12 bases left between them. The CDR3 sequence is CASSEAGGVLNYGYTF. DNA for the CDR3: TGTGCCAGCAGTGAAGCGGGAGGGGTCCTTAACTATGGCTACACCTTC.

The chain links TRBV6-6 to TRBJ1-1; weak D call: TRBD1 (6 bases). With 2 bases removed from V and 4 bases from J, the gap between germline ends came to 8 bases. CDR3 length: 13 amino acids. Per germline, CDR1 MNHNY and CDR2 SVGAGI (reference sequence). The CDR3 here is CASSYDRSTEAFF. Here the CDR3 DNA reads TGTGCCAGCAGTTACGACAGGTCCACTGAAGCTTTCTTT.

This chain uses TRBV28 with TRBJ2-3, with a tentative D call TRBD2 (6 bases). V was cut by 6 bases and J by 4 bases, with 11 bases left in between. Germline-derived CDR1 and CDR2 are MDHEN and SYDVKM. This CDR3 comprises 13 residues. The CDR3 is CASSLTRADTQYF. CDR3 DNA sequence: TGTGCCAGCAGCCTGACTAGAGCAGATACGCAGTATTTT. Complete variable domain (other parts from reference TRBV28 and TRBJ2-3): DVKVTQSSRYLVKRTGEKVFLECVQDMDHENMFWYRQDPGLGLRLIYFSYDVKMKEKGDIPEGYSVSREKKERFSLILESASTNQTSMYLCASSLTRADTQYFGPGTRLTVL.

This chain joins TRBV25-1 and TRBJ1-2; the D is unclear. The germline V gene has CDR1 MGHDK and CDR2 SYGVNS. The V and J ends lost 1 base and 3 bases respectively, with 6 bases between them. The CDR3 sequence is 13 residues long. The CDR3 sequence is CASSESNYYGYTF. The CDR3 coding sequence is TGTGCCAGCAGTGAATCCAATTACTATGGCTACACCTTC.

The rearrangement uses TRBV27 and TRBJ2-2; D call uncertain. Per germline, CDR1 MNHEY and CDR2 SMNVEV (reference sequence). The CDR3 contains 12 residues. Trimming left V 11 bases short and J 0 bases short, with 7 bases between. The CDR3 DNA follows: TGTGCCGCTCGGACGAACACCGGGGAGCTGTTTTTT. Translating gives CAARTNTGELFF.

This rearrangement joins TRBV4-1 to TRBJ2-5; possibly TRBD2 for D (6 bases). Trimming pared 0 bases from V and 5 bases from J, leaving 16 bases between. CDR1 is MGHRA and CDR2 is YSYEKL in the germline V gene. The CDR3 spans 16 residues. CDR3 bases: TGCGCCAGCAGCCAAGATCCGAGCGGGTGGGTGGAGACCCAGTACTTC. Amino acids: CASSQDPSGWVETQYF.

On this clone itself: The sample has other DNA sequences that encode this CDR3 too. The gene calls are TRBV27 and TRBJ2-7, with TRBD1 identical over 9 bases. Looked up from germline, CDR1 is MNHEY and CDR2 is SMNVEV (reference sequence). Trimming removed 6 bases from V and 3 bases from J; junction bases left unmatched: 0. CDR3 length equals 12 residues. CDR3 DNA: TGTGCCAGCAGGGGACAGGGCTACGAGCAGTACTTC. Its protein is CASRGQGYEQYF.

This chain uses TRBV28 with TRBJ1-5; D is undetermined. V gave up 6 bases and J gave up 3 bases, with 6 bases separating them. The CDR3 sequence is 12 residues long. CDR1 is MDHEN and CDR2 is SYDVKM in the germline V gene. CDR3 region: CASRMDNQPQHF. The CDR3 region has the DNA TGTGCCAGCAGGATGGACAATCAGCCCCAGCATTTT.

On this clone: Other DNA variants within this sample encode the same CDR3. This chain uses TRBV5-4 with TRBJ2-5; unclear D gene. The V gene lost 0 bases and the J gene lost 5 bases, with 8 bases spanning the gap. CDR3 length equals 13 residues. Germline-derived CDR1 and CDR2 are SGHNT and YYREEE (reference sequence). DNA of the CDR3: TGTGCCAGCAGCTTGGCCAGTGAGGAGACCCAGTACTTC. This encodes CASSLASEETQYF.

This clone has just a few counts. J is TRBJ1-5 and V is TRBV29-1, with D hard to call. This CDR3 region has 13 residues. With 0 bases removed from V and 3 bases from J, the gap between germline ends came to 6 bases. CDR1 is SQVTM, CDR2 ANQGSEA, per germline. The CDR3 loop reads CSVEEGINQPQHF. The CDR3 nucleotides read TGCAGCGTTGAAGAGGGCATCAATCAGCCCCAGCATTTT.

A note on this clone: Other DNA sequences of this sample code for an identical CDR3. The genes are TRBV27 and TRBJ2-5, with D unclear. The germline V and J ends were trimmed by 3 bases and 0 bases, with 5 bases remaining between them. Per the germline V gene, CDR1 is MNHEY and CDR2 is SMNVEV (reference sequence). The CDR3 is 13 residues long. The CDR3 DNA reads TGTGCCAGCAGTTTTGGGTACCAAGAGACCCAGTACTTC. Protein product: CASSFGYQETQYF.

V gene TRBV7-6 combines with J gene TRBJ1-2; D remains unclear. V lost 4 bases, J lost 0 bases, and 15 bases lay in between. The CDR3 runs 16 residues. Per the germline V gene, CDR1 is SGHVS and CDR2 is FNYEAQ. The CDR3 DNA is TGTGCCAGCAGCTCGGTCGGGGTGATAGCTAACTATGGCTACACCTTC. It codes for CASSSVGVIANYGYTF.

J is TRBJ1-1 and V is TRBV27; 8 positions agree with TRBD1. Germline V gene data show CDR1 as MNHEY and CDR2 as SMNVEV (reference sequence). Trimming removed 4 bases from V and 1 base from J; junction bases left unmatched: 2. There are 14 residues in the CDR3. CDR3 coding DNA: TGTGCCAGCAGTTATCAGGGGGCGAACACTGAAGCTTTCTTT. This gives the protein CASSYQGANTEAFF.

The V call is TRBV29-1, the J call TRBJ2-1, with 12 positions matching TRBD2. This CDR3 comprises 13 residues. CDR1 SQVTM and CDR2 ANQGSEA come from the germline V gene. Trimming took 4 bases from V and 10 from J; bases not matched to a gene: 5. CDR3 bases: TGCAGCGTTGTACTAGCGGGAGGTTGGGAGCAGTTCTTC. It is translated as CSVVLAGGWEQFF.

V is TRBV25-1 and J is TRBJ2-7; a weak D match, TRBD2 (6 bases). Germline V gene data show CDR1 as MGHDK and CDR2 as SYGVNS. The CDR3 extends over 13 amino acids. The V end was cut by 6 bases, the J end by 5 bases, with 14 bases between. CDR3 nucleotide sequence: TGTGCCAGCAGGATCAACGGGAGCCACGAGCAGTACTTC. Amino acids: CASRINGSHEQYF.